The 17 T cell receptor beta chains below were found in one sample sequenced in a study of T cells in Graves' hyperthyroidism and ophthalmopathy. From RNA transcripts, TCR beta CDR3 regions were amplified. In the first-round RT-PCR of the TCR CDR3, the HTBI primer set was used. One entry per CDR3 protein results from TCRdb running MiXCR on the multiplex PCR reads. The sample yields about 840,000 distinct CDR3 sequences, 38% seen once. Sequencing was carried out using blood. All receptors come from a man aged 18 to 29 with Graves' hyperthyroidism.

This chain connects TRBV2 to TRBJ1-2; D uncertain. CDR3 length: 14 amino acids. Germline CDR1 and CDR2: SNHLY and FYNNEI. V shed 5 bases and J shed 7 bases, with 17 bases lying between them. In DNA, the CDR3 is TGTGCCAGCAGTTACCTGCGGGGATTACGTGGCTACACCTTC. Translated: CASSYLRGLRGYTF.

On this clonotype: A read error may account for a junction end that differs from germline. The rearrangement links TRBV11-2 to TRBJ1-5; 7 bases align to TRBD1. CDR3 size: 12 residues. The germline gives CDR1 SGHAT, CDR2 FQNNGV. The CDR3 bases are TGTGCCGGCAGCCCAGGGGGATTGGCCCAGCATTTT. Protein: CAGSPGGLAQHF.

The genes are TRBV19 and TRBJ2-7, with a possible D match to TRBD1 (5 bases). The CDR3 consists of 14 residues. Germline-derived CDR1 and CDR2 are LNHDA and SQIVND (reference sequence). Trimming shortened V by 7 bases and J by 2 bases, and 15 bases separated the two germline ends. In DNA form, the CDR3 reads TGTGCCAGTACCACTCGTCAGGGTGCCTACGAGCAGTACTTC. It specifies CASTTRQGAYEQYF.

In this sample, this clonotype turned up many times. The chain employs TRBV29-1 and TRBJ2-2; D gene uncertain. The CDR3 extends over 14 amino acids. The germline CDR1 and CDR2 sequences are SQVTM and ANQGSEA. Trimming removed 1 base at V and 0 bases at J, with 6 bases between. CDR3 amino acids: CSVEGTANTGELFF. DNA of the CDR3: TGCAGCGTTGAAGGAACAGCGAACACCGGGGAGCTGTTTTTT.

The chain has TRBV6-5 and TRBJ2-5; D not certain. This CDR3 region has 14 residues. Trimming left V 6 bases short and J 2 bases short, with 13 bases between. In germline, CDR1 is MNHEY, CDR2 SVGAGI. CDR3 coding DNA: TGTGCCAGCAGATATTTTCAGGAGCAAGAGACCCAGTACTTC. As protein: CASRYFQEQETQYF.

CDR3 bases: TGTGCCAGCAGTAGACAGGGCGAGCAGTACTTC. This sequence encodes CASSRQGEQYF. V and J are TRBV6-5 and TRBJ2-7, with 7 bases matching TRBD1. Trimming took 5 bases from V and 6 from J; bases not matched to a gene: 1. Germline-derived CDR1 and CDR2 are MNHEY and SVGAGI. The CDR3 has 11 residues.

CDR3 region: CASSPTGALSGANVLTF. CDR3 DNA sequence: TGCGCCAGCAGCCCCACAGGGGCTCTCTCTGGGGCCAACGTCCTGACTTTC. The chain links TRBV5-1 to TRBJ2-6, with TRBD1 identical over 7 bases. Germline values: CDR1 SGHRS, CDR2 YFSETQ. Trimming removed 4 bases from V and 0 bases from J; junction bases left unmatched: 7. The CDR3 length is 17 residues. The full variable domain, in which reference TRBV5-1 and TRBJ2-6 provide the parts outside the CDR3, is KAGVTQTPRYLIKTRGQQVTLSCSPISGHRSVSWYQQTPGQGLQFLFEYFSETQRNKGNFPGRFSGRQFSNSRSEMNVSTLELGDSALYLCASSPTGALSGANVLTFGAGSRLTVL.

About this clonotype itself: Just one base apart from a much larger clone, this may be a read error. The genes are TRBV29-1 and TRBJ1-1; tentative D call: TRBD1 (6 bases). The germline gives CDR1 SQVTM, CDR2 ANQGSEA. The CDR3 is 12 residues long. The germline V and J ends were trimmed by 6 bases and 5 bases, with 13 bases remaining between them. Here the CDR3 reads CSVGAGITEAFF. The CDR3 nucleotides read TGCAGCGTGGGGGCAGGGATAACTGAAGCTTTCTTT.

There are many counts of this clonotype. The chain has TRBV5-1 and TRBJ1-1; weak D call: TRBD1 (6 bases). Trimming shortened V by 0 bases and J by 14 bases, and 11 bases separated the two germline ends. Germline V gene data show CDR1 as SGHRS and CDR2 as YFSETQ. This CDR3 spans 11 amino acids. The CDR3 DNA is TGCGCCAGCAGCTTGGACAGGGTCTCCTTCTTT. It translates to CASSLDRVSFF.

Concerning this clonotype itself: A read error may account for a junction end that differs from germline. The chain joins TRBV5-1 to TRBJ1-1, with D possibly matching TRBD1 (5 bases). The length of the CDR3 is 14 residues. In germline, CDR1 is SGHRS, CDR2 YFSETQ. The CDR3 loop is CAGSLGTMNTEAFF. The CDR3 nucleotides read TGCGCCGGCAGCTTGGGGACTATGAACACTGAAGCTTTCTTT.

The V call is TRBV9, the J call TRBJ1-1; 11 bases are a match to TRBD1. The CDR3 sequence is 15 residues long. From germline, CDR1 is SGDLS and CDR2 YYNGEE. J was trimmed by 1 base and V by 3 bases; bases with no gene match: 2. The CDR3 spells CASSEGTGGNTEAFF. The DNA of the CDR3 is TGTGCCAGCAGCGAGGGGACAGGGGGGAACACTGAAGCTTTCTTT.

This clonotype turned up a few times. The rearrangement joins TRBV7-9 to TRBJ1-1; possible D gene TRBD1, 5 bases. The CDR3 is made up of 14 amino acids. The V end was cut by 6 bases, the J end by 4 bases, with 15 bases between. The germline CDR1 and CDR2 sequences are SEHNR and FQNEAQ (reference sequence). This chain's CDR3 is CASRLRDLATEAFF. The CDR3, as DNA: TGTGCCAGCAGGCTGAGGGACTTAGCCACTGAAGCTTTCTTT. The full variable domain, in which reference TRBV7-9 and TRBJ1-1 provide the parts outside the CDR3, is DTGVSQNPRHKITKRGQNVTFRCDPISEHNRLYWYRQTLGQGPEFLTYFQNEAQLEKSRLLSDRFSAERPKGSFSTLEIQRTEQGDSAMYLCASRLRDLATEAFFGQGTRLTVV.

Here the CDR3 DNA reads TGTGCCAGCACCCCGGTCCAGGGGCCCGGTGGCTACACCTTC. It specifies CASTPVQGPGGYTF. The rearrangement links TRBV6-6 to TRBJ1-2; D possibly corresponds to TRBD1 (6 bases). This CDR3 spans 14 amino acids. Germline V lookup: CDR1 MNHNY, CDR2 SVGAGI (reference sequence). V lost 7 bases and J 7 bases, leaving 19 bases between the germline ends.

This clonotype was observed a handful of times. Since the CDR3 does not end with the conserved phenylalanine or tryptophan, this likely comes from a read error. V and J are TRBV25-1 and TRBJ2-7; the D gene is possibly TRBD2 (5 bases). The CDR3 is made up of 12 amino acids. V lost 5 bases and J lost 1, with 6 bases in between. Germline-derived CDR1 and CDR2 are MGHDK and SYGVNS. The CDR3 DNA reads TGTGCCAGCAGTTCGGGGTCCTACGAGCAGTACCTC. This translates into CASSSGSYEQYL.

The genes are TRBV7-6 and TRBJ2-7, with D uncertain. CDR1 SGHVS and CDR2 FNYEAQ come from the germline V gene. V shed 4 bases and J shed 0 bases, with 16 bases lying between them. CDR3 length: 16 amino acids. This CDR3 is CASSSWEGQSSYEQYF. The CDR3, as DNA: TGTGCCAGCAGCTCTTGGGAAGGGCAAAGCTCCTACGAGCAGTACTTC.

The J gene is TRBJ2-3, the V gene TRBV7-8; unclear D gene. The germline V and J ends were trimmed by 4 bases and 4 bases, with 9 bases remaining between them. The CDR3 spans 13 residues. Germline loops: CDR1 SGHVS, CDR2 FQNEAQ. The CDR3 here is CASSSLGPDTQYF. Here the CDR3 DNA reads TGTGCCAGCAGCTCATTAGGGCCAGATACGCAGTATTTT.

This clonotype was picked up a small number of times. The V and J genes are TRBV7-9 and TRBJ2-7; 11 bases match TRBD2. Germline-derived CDR1 and CDR2 are SEHNR and FQNEAQ (reference sequence). V gave up 5 bases and J gave up 3 bases; unmatched junction bases: 6. The CDR3 contains 15 residues. CDR3 bases: TGTGCCAGCAGCCCCACTAGCGGGAGAATCTACGAGCAGTACTTC. Protein sequence: CASSPTSGRIYEQYF.